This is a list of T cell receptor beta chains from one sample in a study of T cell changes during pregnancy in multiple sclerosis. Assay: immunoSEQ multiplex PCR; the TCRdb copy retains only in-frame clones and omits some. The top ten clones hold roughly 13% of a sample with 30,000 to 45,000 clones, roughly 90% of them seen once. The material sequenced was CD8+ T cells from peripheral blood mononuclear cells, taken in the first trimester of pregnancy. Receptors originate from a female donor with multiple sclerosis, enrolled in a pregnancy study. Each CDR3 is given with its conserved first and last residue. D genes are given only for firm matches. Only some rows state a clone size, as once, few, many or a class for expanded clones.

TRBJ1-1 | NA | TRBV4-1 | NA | CASSPGETEAFF | TGCGCCAGCAGCCCCGGGGAAACTGAAGCTTTCTTT
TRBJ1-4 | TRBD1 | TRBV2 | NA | CASSEGQDHNEKLFF | TGTGCCAGCAGTGAGGGACAGGATCATAATGAAAAACTGTTTTTT
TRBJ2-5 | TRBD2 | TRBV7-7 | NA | CASSSLTSGGQETQYF | TGTGCTAGCAGCTCCCTGACTAGCGGGGGGCAAGAGACCCAGTACTTC
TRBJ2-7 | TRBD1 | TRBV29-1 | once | CSVGHYDRVHYEQYF | TGCAGCGTTGGACATTATGACAGGGTCCATTACGAGCAGTACTTC
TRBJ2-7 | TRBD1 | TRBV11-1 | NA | CASSPRQGPSYEQYF | TGTGCCAGCAGCCCTCGACAGGGTCCTTCCTACGAGCAGTACTTC
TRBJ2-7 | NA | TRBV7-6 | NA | CASSLYLGGPRYEQYF | TGTGCCAGCAGCTTATATTTGGGGGGGCCTAGATACGAGCAGTACTTC
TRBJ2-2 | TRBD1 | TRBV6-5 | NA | CASSPGQGTGELFF | TGTGCCAGCAGTCCGGGACAGGGGACCGGGGAGCTGTTTTTT
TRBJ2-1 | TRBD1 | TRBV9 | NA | CASSVGGQGLDNEQFF | TGTGCCAGCAGCGTTGGAGGACAGGGATTGGACAATGAGCAGTTCTTC
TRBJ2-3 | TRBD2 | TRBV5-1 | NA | CASSFSSGWGTDTQYF | TGCGCCAGCAGCTTCTCTAGCGGGTGGGGCACAGATACGCAGTATTTT
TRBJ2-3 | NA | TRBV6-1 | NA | CASSEAPPRVTDTQYF | TGTGCCAGCAGTGAAGCGCCTCCGCGGGTCACAGATACGCAGTATTTT
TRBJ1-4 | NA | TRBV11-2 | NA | CASSRRARATNEKLFF | TGTGCCAGCAGCCGACGGGCGAGGGCAACTAATGAAAAACTGTTTTTT
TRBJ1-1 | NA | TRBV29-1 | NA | CSVLMNTEAFF | TGCAGCGTTTTAATGAACACTGAAGCTTTCTTT
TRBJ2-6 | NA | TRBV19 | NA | CASSPRQHTLSGANVLTF | TGTGCCAGTAGTCCCAGACAGCATACCCTCTCTGGGGCCAACGTCCTGACTTTC
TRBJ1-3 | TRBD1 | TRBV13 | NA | CASSDTDRAGNTIYF | TGTGCCAGCAGCGATACGGACAGGGCTGGAAACACCATATATTTT
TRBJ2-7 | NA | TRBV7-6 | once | CASSFVQEDYEQYF | TGTGCCAGCAGCTTTGTCCAGGAGGACTACGAGCAGTACTTC
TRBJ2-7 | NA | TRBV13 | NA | CASSGGGEPTYEQYF | TGTGCCAGCAGCGGTGGCGGGGAACCAACCTACGAGCAGTACTTC
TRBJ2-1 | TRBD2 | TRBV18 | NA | CASSPGTSGEQFF | TGTGCCAGCTCACCGGGGACTAGCGGCGAGCAGTTCTTC
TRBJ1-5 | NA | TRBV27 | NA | CASSFPGQPQHF | TGTGCCAGCAGTTTTCCAGGTCAGCCCCAGCATTTT
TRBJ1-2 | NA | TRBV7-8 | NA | CASSLGTGYGYTF | TGTGCCAGCAGCTTAGGAACTGGCTATGGCTACACCTTC
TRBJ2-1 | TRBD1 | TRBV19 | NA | CASTGTGGLRAYNEQFF | TGTGCCAGCACTGGGACAGGGGGACTAAGGGCCTACAATGAGCAGTTCTTC
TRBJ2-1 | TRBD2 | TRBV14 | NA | CASSQDLWSGGTNEQFF | TGTGCCAGCAGCCAGGACCTTTGGAGCGGGGGGACAAATGAGCAGTTCTTC
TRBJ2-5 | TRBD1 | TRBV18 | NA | CASSITGEQDETQYF | TGTGCCAGCTCAATCACAGGGGAGCAGGACGAGACCCAGTACTTC
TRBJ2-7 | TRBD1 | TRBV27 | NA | CASSSRDRAGYEQYF | TGTGCCAGCAGTTCCAGGGACAGGGCGGGCTACGAGCAGTACTTC